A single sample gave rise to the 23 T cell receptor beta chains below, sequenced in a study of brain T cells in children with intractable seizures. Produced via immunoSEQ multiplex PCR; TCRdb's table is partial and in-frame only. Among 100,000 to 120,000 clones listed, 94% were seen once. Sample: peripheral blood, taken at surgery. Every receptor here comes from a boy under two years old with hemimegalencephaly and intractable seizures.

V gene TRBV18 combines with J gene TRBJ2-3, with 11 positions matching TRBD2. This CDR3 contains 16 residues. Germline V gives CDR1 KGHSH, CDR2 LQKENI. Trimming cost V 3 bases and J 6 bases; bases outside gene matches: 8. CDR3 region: CASSPLGSSGRDTQYF. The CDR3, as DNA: TGTGCCAGCTCACCGCTCGGATCTAGCGGGAGGGATACGCAGTATTTT. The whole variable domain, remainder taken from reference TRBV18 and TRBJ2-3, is NAGVMQNPRHLVRRRGQEARLRCSPMKGHSHVYWYRQLPEEGLKFMVYLQKENIIDESGMPKERFSAEFPKEGPSILRIQQVVRGDSAAYFCASSPLGSSGRDTQYFGPGTRLTVL.

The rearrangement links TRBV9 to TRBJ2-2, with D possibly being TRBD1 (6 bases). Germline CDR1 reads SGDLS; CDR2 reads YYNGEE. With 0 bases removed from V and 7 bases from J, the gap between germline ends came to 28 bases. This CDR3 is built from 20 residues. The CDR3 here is CASSVASLRLLAEQGGELFF. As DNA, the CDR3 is TGTGCCAGCAGCGTAGCCTCACTAAGACTGTTAGCAGAACAGGGCGGGGAGCTGTTTTTT.

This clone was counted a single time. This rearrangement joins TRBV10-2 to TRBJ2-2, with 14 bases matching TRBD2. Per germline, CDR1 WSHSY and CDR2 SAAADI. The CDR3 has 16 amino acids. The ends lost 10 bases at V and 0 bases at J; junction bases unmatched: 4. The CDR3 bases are TGCGCCATCGGGACTAGCGGGAGTCCGAACACCGGGGAGCTGTTTTTT. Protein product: CAIGTSGSPNTGELFF.

CDR3 DNA sequence: TGTGCCAGCAGTAATAGCGGGAGTCTAGGGGAGCTGTTTTTT. The encoded protein is CASSNSGSLGELFF. The chain recombines TRBV6-2 or TRBV6-3 with TRBJ2-2, with 9 bases lining up with TRBD2. This CDR3 has 14 residues. Germline V gene data show CDR1 as MNHEY and CDR2 as SVGEGT. V dropped 5 bases and J dropped 8; count of bases not matched to a gene: 6.

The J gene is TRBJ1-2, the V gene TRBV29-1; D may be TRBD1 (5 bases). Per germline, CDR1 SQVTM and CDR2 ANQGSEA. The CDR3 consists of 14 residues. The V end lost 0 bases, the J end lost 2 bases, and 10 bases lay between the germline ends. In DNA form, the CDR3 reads TGCAGCGTTGAAGATTCAGGGTGGAACTATGGCTACACCTTC. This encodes CSVEDSGWNYGYTF.

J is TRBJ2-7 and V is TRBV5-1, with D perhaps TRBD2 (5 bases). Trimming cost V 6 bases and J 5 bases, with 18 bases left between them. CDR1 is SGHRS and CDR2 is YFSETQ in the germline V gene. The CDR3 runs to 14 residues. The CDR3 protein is CASTLSTGFHEQYF. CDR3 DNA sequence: TGCGCCAGCACCCTCTCCACGGGGTTCCACGAGCAGTACTTC. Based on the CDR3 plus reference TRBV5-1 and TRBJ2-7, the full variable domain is KAGVTQTPRYLIKTRGQQVTLSCSPISGHRSVSWYQQTPGQGLQFLFEYFSETQRNKGNFPGRFSGRQFSNSRSEMNVSTLELGDSALYLCASTLSTGFHEQYFGPGTRLTVT.

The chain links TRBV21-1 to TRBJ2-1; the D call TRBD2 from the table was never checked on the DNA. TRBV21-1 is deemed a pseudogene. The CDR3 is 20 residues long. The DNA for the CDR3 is TGTGCCAGCAGCAAAGTGCCCCTAGCGGGAGGCCCCAATGAGGGTAATGAGCAGTTCTTC. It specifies CASSKVPLAGGPNEGNEQFF.

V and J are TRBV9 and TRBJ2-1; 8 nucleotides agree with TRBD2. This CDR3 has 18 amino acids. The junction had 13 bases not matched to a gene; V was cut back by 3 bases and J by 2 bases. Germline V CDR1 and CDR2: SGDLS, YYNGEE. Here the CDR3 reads CASSGPLISGIPYNEQFF. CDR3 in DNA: TGTGCCAGCAGCGGACCCTTGATTAGCGGGATCCCCTACAATGAGCAGTTCTTC.

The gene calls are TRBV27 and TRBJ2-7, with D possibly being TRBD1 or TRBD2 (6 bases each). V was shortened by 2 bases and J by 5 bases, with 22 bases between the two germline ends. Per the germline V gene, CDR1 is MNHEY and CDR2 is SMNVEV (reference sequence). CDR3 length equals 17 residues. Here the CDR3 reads CASSLRGLGGSLHEQYF. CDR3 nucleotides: TGTGCCAGCAGTTTAAGAGGATTGGGGGGCAGTTTGCACGAGCAGTACTTC.

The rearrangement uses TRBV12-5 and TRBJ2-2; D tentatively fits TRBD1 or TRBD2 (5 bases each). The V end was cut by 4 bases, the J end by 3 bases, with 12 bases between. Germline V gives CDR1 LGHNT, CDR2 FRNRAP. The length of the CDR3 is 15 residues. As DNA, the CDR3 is TGTGCTAGTGGTTACTTTTTGGGGGACACCGGGGAGCTGTTTTTT. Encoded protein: CASGYFLGDTGELFF.

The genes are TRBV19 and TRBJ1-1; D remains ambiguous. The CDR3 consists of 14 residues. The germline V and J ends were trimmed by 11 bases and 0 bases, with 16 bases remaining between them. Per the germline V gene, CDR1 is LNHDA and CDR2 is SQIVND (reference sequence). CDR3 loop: CAAKGSMVNTEAFF. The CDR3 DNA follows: TGTGCCGCCAAAGGGAGTATGGTGAACACTGAAGCTTTCTTT. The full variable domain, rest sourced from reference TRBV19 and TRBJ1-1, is DGGITQSPKYLFRKEGQNVTLSCEQNLNHDAMYWYRQDPGQGLRLIYYSQIVNDFQKGDIAEGYSVSREKKESFPLTVTSAQKNPTAFYLCAAKGSMVNTEAFFGQGTRLTVV.

The DNA of the CDR3 is TGTGCCAGCAGTTTTGAACAGGGGACTGGCTACACCTTC. This sequence encodes CASSFEQGTGYTF. The gene calls are TRBV12-3 or TRBV12-4 and TRBJ1-2; 7 bases align to TRBD1. The CDR3 has 13 amino acids. Trimming removed 3 bases from V and 7 bases from J; junction bases left unmatched: 5.

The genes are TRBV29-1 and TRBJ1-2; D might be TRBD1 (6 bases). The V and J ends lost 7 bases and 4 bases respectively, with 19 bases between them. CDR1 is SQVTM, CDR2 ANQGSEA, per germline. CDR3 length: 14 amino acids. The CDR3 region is CSAQPQQGVYGYTF. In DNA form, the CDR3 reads TGCAGCGCCCAACCGCAACAGGGAGTCTATGGCTACACCTTC.

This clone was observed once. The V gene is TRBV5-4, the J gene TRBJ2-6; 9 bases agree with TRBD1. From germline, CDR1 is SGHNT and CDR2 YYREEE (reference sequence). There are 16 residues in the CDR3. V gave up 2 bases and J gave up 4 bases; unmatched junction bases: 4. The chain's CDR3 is CASSFQQGAGANVLTF. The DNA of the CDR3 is TGTGCCAGCAGCTTTCAACAGGGGGCCGGGGCCAACGTCCTGACTTTC. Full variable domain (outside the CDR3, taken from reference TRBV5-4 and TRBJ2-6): ETGVTQSPTHLIKTRGQQVTLRCSSQSGHNTVSWYQQALGQGPQFIFQYYREEENGRGNFPPRFSGLQFPNYSSELNVNALELDDSALYLCASSFQQGAGANVLTFGAGSRLTVL.

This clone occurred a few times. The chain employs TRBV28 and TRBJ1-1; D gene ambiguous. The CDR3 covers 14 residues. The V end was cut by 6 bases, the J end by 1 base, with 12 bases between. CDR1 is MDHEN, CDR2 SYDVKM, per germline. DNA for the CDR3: TGTGCCAGCAGCTTGAAATTGTCGAACACTGAAGCTTTCTTT. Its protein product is CASSLKLSNTEAFF.

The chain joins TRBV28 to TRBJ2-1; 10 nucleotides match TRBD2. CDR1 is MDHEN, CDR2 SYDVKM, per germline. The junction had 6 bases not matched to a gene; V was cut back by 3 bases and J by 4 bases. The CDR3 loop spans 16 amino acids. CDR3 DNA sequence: TGTGCCAGCAGTTTTCTAGCGGGAGAAGGGTACAATGAGCAGTTCTTC. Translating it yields CASSFLAGEGYNEQFF.

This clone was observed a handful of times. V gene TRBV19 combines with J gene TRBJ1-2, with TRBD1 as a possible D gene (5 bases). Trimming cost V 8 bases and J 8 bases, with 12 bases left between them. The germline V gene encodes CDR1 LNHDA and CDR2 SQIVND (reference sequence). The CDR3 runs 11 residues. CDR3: CASFQGNGYTF. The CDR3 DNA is TGTGCCAGTTTTCAGGGAAACGGCTACACCTTC.

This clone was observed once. CDR3 residues: CASSIGGVAKNIQYF. DNA of the CDR3: TGTGCCAGTAGTATCGGGGGAGTAGCCAAAAACATTCAGTACTTC. The chain employs TRBV19 and TRBJ2-4; tentatively, D is TRBD2 (6 bases). CDR3 length: 15 amino acids. With 3 bases removed from V and 0 bases from J, the gap between germline ends came to 9 bases. The germline V gene encodes CDR1 LNHDA and CDR2 SQIVND (reference sequence). The full variable domain, completed using reference TRBV19 and TRBJ2-4, is DGGITQSPKYLFRKEGQNVTLSCEQNLNHDAMYWYRQDPGQGLRLIYYSQIVNDFQKGDIAEGYSVSREKKESFPLTVTSAQKNPTAFYLCASSIGGVAKNIQYFGAGTRLSVL.

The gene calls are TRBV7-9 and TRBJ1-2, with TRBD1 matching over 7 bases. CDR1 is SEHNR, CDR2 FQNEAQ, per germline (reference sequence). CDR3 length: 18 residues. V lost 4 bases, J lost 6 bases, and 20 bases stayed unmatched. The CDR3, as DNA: TGTGCCAGCAGCTCACTGACAGGAAGGGGGCCGGGAGGAGATGGCTACACCTTC. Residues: CASSSLTGRGPGGDGYTF.

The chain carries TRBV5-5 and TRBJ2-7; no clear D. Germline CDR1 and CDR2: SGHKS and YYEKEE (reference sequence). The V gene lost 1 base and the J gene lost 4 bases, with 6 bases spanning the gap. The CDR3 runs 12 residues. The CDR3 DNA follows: TGTGCCAGCAGCTTGTACGGGTACGAGCAGTACTTC. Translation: CASSLYGYEQYF.

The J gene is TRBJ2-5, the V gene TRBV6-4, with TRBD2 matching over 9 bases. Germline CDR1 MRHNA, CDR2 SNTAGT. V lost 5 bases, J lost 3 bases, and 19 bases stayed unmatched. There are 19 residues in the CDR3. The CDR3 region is CASSPMNTLTGTSKETQYF. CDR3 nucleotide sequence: TGTGCCAGCAGTCCAATGAACACTTTAACGGGGACTAGCAAAGAGACCCAGTACTTC.

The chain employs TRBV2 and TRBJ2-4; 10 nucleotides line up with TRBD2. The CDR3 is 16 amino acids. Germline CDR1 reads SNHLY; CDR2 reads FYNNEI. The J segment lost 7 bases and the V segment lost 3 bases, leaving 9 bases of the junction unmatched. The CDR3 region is CASSDLAGVGRNIQYF. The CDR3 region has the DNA TGTGCCAGCAGTGATCTAGCGGGAGTTGGTAGGAACATTCAGTACTTC.

The CDR3 DNA reads TGCGCCAGCAGCTCGGACAGGCGGCTGGGGAACACTGAAGCTTTCTTT. It translates to CASSSDRRLGNTEAFF. The chain recombines TRBV5-1 with TRBJ1-1; TRBD1 agrees at 7 bases. This CDR3 has 16 residues. Trimming removed 3 bases from V and 1 base from J; junction bases left unmatched: 9. CDR1 is SGHRS, CDR2 YFSETQ, per germline.